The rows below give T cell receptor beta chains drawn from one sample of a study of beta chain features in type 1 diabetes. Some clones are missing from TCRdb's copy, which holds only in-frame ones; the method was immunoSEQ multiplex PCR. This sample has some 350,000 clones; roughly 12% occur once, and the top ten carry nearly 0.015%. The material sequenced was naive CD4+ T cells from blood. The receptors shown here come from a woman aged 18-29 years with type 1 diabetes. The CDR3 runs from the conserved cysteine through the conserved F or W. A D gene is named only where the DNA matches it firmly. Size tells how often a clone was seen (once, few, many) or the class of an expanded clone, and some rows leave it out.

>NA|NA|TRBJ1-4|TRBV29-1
CSVERGVNEKLFF
TGCAGCGTTGAACGGGGGGTCAATGAAAAACTGTTTTTT
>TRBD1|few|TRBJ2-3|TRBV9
CASNEAGGFTDTQYF
TGTGCCAGCAATGAGGCAGGGGGATTCACAGATACGCAGTATTTT
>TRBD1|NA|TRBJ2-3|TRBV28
CASSSTGVGDTQYF
TGTGCCAGCAGTTCCACAGGGGTGGGAGATACGCAGTATTTT
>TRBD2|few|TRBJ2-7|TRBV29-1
CSVKKGVAGDPYEQYF
TGCAGCGTAAAAAAAGGGGTGGCGGGAGATCCCTACGAGCAGTACTTC
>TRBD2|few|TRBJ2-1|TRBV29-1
CSAHAQGGNEQFF
TGCAGCGCCCATGCCCAGGGAGGGAATGAGCAGTTCTTC
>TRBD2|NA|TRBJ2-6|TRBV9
CASSLSRGGSGRTGANVLTF
TGTGCCAGCAGCCTCAGTAGGGGGGGGAGCGGGAGGACTGGGGCCAACGTCCTGACTTTC
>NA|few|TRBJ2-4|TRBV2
CASRGGIGRDIQYF
TGTGCCAGCAGGGGCGGGATCGGACGGGACATTCAGTACTTC
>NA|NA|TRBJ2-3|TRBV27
CASSSLYSDTQYF
TGTGCCAGCAGTTCCCTCTATTCGGATACGCAGTATTTT
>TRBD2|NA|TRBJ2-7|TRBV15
CATSREALAGVSSYEQYF
TGTGCCACCAGCAGAGAGGCACTAGCGGGCGTAAGCTCCTACGAGCAGTACTTC
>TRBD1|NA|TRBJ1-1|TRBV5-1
CASSWKTGGEAFF
TGCGCCAGCAGCTGGAAAACAGGGGGTGAAGCTTTCTTT
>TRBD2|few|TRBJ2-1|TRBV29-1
CSVASLAGGPNEQFF
TGCAGCGTCGCGTCCCTAGCGGGAGGGCCTAATGAGCAGTTCTTC
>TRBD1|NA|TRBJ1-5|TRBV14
CASSQREQGARSNQPQHF
TGTGCCAGCAGCCAAAGGGAACAGGGGGCGCGAAGCAATCAGCCCCAGCATTTT
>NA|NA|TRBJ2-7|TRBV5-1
CASSRTVLGLPSYEQYF
TGCGCCAGCAGCCGGACCGTACTGGGGCTTCCCTCCTACGAGCAGTACTTC
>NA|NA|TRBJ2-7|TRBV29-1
CSVENYYEQYF
TGCAGCGTTGAAAACTACTACGAGCAGTACTTC
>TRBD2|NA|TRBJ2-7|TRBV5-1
CASSLGLAGGQTYEQYF
TGCGCCAGCAGCTTGGGGCTAGCGGGAGGGCAGACCTACGAGCAGTACTTC
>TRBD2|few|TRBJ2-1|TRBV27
CASSPLTSGRGNEQFF
TGTGCCAGCAGTCCCTTGACTAGCGGGAGGGGGAATGAGCAGTTCTTC
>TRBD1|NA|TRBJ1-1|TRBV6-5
CASSRQGASNTEAFF
TGTGCCAGCAGTCGACAGGGGGCTTCGAACACTGAAGCTTTCTTT
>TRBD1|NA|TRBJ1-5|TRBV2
CASSATGGAKVDQPQHF
TGTGCCAGCAGTGCAACAGGGGGCGCGAAGGTGGATCAGCCCCAGCATTTT
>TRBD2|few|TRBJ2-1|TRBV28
CASRRGGTSGRANEQFF
TGTGCCAGCAGGAGAGGCGGGACTAGCGGGAGGGCCAATGAGCAGTTCTTC
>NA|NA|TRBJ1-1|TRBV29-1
CSVEDLRGDRRLNMNTEAFF
TGCAGCGTTGAAGATTTACGGGGAGACAGGAGACTAAACATGAACACTGAAGCTTTCTTT
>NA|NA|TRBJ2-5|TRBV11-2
CASSSRRGETQYF
TGTGCCAGCAGCTCGCGACGGGGGGAGACCCAGTACTTC
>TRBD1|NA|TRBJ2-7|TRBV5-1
CASSLEQGAGEQYF
TGCGCCAGCAGCTTGGAACAGGGGGCGGGGGAGCAGTACTTC
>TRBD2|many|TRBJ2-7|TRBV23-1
CASSPPSSGDTSYEQYF
TGCGCCAGCAGTCCCCCCTCTAGCGGAGACACTTCCTACGAGCAGTACTTC
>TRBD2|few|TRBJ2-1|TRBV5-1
CASSTTAGAHNEQFF
TGCGCCAGCAGCACTACAGCGGGAGCCCACAATGAGCAGTTCTTC
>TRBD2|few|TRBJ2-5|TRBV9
CASSLLAGIKETQYF
TGTGCCAGCAGCTTACTAGCGGGGATTAAAGAGACCCAGTACTTC
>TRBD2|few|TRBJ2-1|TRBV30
CAWSGLAGVNNEQFF
TGTGCCTGGTCGGGACTAGCGGGAGTGAACAATGAGCAGTTCTTC
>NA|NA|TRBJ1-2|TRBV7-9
CASSLGARGDYGYTF
TGTGCCAGCAGCTTAGGTGCCAGGGGCGACTATGGCTACACCTTC
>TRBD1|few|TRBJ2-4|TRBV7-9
CASSPETGPKNIQYF
TGTGCCAGCAGTCCGGAGACAGGGCCCAAAAACATTCAGTACTTC
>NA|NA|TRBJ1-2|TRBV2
CASSGQGTNYGYTF
TGTGCCAGCAGTGGGCAGGGGACGAACTATGGCTACACCTTC
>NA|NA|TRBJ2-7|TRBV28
CASRTAQGNPLYEQYF
TGTGCCAGCAGGACGGCCCAGGGAAACCCCCTCTACGAGCAGTACTTC
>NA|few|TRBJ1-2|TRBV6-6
CASSPGPGYGYTF
TGTGCCAGCAGCCCGGGCCCGGGGTATGGCTACACCTTC
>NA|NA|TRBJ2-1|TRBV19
CASSIMAGPQFF
TGTGCCAGTAGTATTATGGCGGGGCCCCAGTTCTTC
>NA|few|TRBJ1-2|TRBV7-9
CASSLEQGGGYTF
TGTGCCAGCAGCTTAGAACAGGGTGGCGGCTACACCTTC
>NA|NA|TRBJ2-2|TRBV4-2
CASSQDRRAGELFF
TGTGCCAGCAGCCAAGATCGGAGGGCCGGGGAGCTGTTTTTT
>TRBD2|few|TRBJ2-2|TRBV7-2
CASSPGLAAANTGELFF
TGTGCCAGCAGCCCTGGACTAGCGGCCGCGAACACCGGGGAGCTGTTTTTT
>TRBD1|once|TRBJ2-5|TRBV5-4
CASSGGGTGPTLRETQYF
TGTGCCAGCAGCGGTGGCGGGACAGGACCAACGTTGCGAGAGACCCAGTACTTC
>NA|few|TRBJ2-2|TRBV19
CASSLQLSGELFF
TGTGCCAGTAGCCTCCAACTTTCCGGGGAGCTGTTTTTT
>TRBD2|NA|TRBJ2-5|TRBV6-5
CASSSRLAGEETQYF
TGTGCCAGCAGTTCAAGACTAGCGGGAGAAGAGACCCAGTACTTC
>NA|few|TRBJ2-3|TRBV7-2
CASSGGTFSTDTQYF
TGTGCCAGCAGCGGCGGGACTTTTAGCACAGATACGCAGTATTTT
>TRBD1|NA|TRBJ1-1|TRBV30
CAWRGDRGGTEAFF
TGTGCCTGGAGGGGAGACAGGGGGGGAACTGAAGCTTTCTTT
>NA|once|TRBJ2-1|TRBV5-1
CASSLVTQGEQFF
TGCGCCAGCAGCTTGGTGACTCAGGGTGAGCAGTTCTTC
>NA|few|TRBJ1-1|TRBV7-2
CASSLSDRRSEAFF
TGTGCCAGCAGCTTATCGGACAGAAGGAGTGAAGCTTTCTTT
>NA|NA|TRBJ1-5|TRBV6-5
CASSRDSSNQPQHF
TGTGCCAGCTCCCGTGACAGTAGCAATCAGCCCCAGCATTTT
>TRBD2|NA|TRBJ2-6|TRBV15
CATSSYTGLAGVGSGANVLTF
TGTGCCACCAGCAGCTACACGGGACTAGCGGGAGTAGGATCTGGGGCCAACGTCCTGACTTTC
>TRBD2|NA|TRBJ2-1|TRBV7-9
CASSPGLAGNNEQFF
TGTGCCAGCTCCCCAGGTCTAGCGGGAAACAATGAGCAGTTCTTC
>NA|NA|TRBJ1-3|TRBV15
CATSRVGYRDTIYF
TGTGCCACCAGCAGAGTGGGGTACAGGGACACCATATATTTT
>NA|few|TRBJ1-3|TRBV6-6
CASSDTQGTGNTIYF
TGTGCCAGCAGTGATACCCAGGGGACTGGAAACACCATATATTTT
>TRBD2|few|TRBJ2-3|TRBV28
CASSSRLAGGTDTQYF
TGTGCCAGCAGTTCCAGACTAGCGGGAGGCACAGATACGCAGTATTTT
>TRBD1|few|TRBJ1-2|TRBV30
CAWSVRNRGNYGYTF
TGTGCCTGGAGTGTACGAAACAGGGGGAACTATGGCTACACCTTC
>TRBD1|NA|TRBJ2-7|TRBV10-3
CAIKGQGVGEQYF
TGTGCCATCAAGGGACAGGGAGTGGGCGAGCAGTACTTC
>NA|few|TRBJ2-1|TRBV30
CAWTDIRRLVNEQFF
TGTGCCTGGACCGACATCCGGCGACTAGTCAATGAGCAGTTCTTC
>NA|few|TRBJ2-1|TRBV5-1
CASSLETANNEQFF
TGCGCCAGCAGCTTGGAGACAGCTAACAATGAGCAGTTCTTC
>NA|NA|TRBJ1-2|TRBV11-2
CASSLAGDEYGYTF
TGTGCCAGCAGCTTAGCAGGGGACGAGTATGGCTACACCTTC
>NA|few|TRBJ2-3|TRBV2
CASSEKVRGTDTQYF
TGTGCCAGCAGTGAAAAAGTGAGGGGCACAGATACGCAGTATTTT